What follows are 19 T cell receptor beta chains derived from one specimen sequenced in a study of cytomegalovirus exposure and HLA in healthy donors. Vbeta (60) and Jbeta (13) primers were used in the PCR. Data came from immunoSEQ multiplex PCR; TCRdb stores just in-frame clones and leaves some out. The data show 150,000 to 200,000 clones, 80% seen once. Sequences were obtained from PBMCs. These receptors originate from a boy younger than 18 in good health and CMV-seronegative.

This chain links TRBV2 with TRBJ1-2; tentatively, D is TRBD1 (6 bases). Germline loops: CDR1 SNHLY, CDR2 FYNNEI. The ends were cut back, 1 base at V and 8 bases at J, with 14 bases in the middle. There are 14 residues in the CDR3. The CDR3 DNA reads TGTGCCAGCAGTGAAGACAACAGGGTTGAGGGCTACACCTTC. The encoded protein is CASSEDNRVEGYTF.

The genes are TRBV5-1 and TRBJ2-3; possible D gene TRBD1, 5 bases. The germline CDR1 and CDR2 sequences are SGHRS and YFSETQ. V gave up 1 base and J gave up 2 bases, with 8 bases separating them. The CDR3 spans 14 residues. The CDR3 DNA follows: TGCGCCAGCAGCTTGTGGGGCTCCACAGATACGCAGTATTTT. This gives the protein CASSLWGSTDTQYF.

The V call is TRBV29-1, the J call TRBJ2-7, with 12 bases that match TRBD2. J lost 0 bases, V lost 4 bases, and 4 bases had no gene match. There are 15 residues in the CDR3. The germline V gene encodes CDR1 SQVTM and CDR2 ANQGSEA. The DNA for the CDR3 is TGCAGCGTTGTCCTAGCGGGAGGGAGCTCCTACGAGCAGTACTTC. This translates into CSVVLAGGSSYEQYF.

This sequence joins TRBV4-1 and TRBJ2-2; no clear D. Between the trimmed V and J ends, which lost 0 bases and 7 bases, there was a span of 12 bases. CDR1 is MGHRA, CDR2 YSYEKL, per germline. The CDR3 is made up of 15 amino acids. As DNA, the CDR3 is TGCGCCAGCAGCCAAGATCAACTTCGTGACGGGGAGCTGTTTTTT. Its translation is CASSQDQLRDGELFF.

This clone was recorded only once. The genes are TRBV12-5 and TRBJ1-2; TRBD1 aligns across 9 bases. Germline V lookup: CDR1 LGHNT, CDR2 FRNRAP. This CDR3 spans 16 amino acids. V dropped 0 bases and J dropped 2; count of bases not matched to a gene: 4. The CDR3 loop is CASGLVLGQGNYGYTF. For the CDR3, the DNA is TGTGCTAGTGGTTTGGTATTAGGACAGGGGAACTATGGCTACACCTTC.

The chain carries TRBV9 and TRBJ1-2; TRBD1 might be the D (6 bases). The CDR3 consists of 15 residues. Germline CDR1 SGDLS, CDR2 YYNGEE. The ends were cut back, 3 bases at V and 6 bases at J, with 18 bases in the middle. The CDR3 nucleotides read TGTGCCAGCAGCGGTAACGGAAACAGGGTGGATGGCTACACCTTC. It encodes CASSGNGNRVDGYTF.

The chain has TRBV7-3 and TRBJ2-5; no clear D gene. CDR1 and CDR2 (germline): SGHTA, FQGTGA. The CDR3 consists of 13 residues. Trimming stripped 0 bases from V and 5 bases from J, with 7 bases between. DNA for the CDR3: TGTGCCAGCAGCTTAACCGGGTACGAGACCCAGTACTTC. It codes for CASSLTGYETQYF.

This chain connects TRBV9 to TRBJ2-3; 10 bases agree with TRBD2. Germline loops: CDR1 SGDLS, CDR2 YYNGEE. CDR3 length: 15 amino acids. After removal of 4 bases from V and 4 bases from J, the junction contained 6 bases not matched to a gene. The CDR3 sequence is CASSLGTSVPDTQYF. The CDR3 nucleotides are TGTGCCAGCAGCCTCGGGACTAGCGTTCCAGATACGCAGTATTTT.

V and J are TRBV4-2 and TRBJ2-3, with 9 positions matching TRBD2. This CDR3 is 16 amino acids long. CDR1 and CDR2 from the germline V gene are LGHNA and YNFKEQ. The trim removed 4 bases at V and 2 bases at J, leaving 7 bases unmatched. Here the CDR3 DNA reads TGTGCCAGCAGCCTAAGCGGGGGGCGGTACACAGATACGCAGTATTTT. Amino acids: CASSLSGGRYTDTQYF.

This clone appeared a few times. The chain recombines TRBV7-3 with TRBJ2-5; 8 bases match TRBD2. Judging by the DNA end, TRBJ2-7 fits better; the J call may be wrong. The CDR3 runs to 13 residues. Germline CDR1 is SGHTA and CDR2 is FQGTGA. The CDR3 DNA reads as TGTGCCAGCAGCCCCAGCGGGAGCTACGAGCAGTACTTC. Protein sequence: CASSPSGSYEQYF.

This clone has a single count. The chain employs TRBV14 and TRBJ1-1; 7 bases align to TRBD1. The CDR3 spans 16 residues. Unmatched junction bases numbered 9, after V lost 0 bases and J lost 5 bases. Germline CDR1 reads SGHDN; CDR2 reads FVKESK. The CDR3 bases are TGTGCCAGCAGCCAAGAGTACTACAGGGGCTTAACTGAAGCTTTCTTT. This gives the protein CASSQEYYRGLTEAFF.

CDR3: CSAGLAGVSGSKYNEQFF. CDR3 bases: TGCAGCGCCGGACTAGCGGGAGTTTCGGGATCCAAGTACAATGAGCAGTTCTTC. This chain connects TRBV29-1 to TRBJ2-1; 13 bases map to TRBD2. V was pared by 7 bases and J by 4 bases, with 16 bases of the junction left unmatched. CDR1 and CDR2 from the germline V gene are SQVTM and ANQGSEA. This CDR3 contains 18 residues.

This chain connects TRBV27 to TRBJ2-7; TRBD2 matches 7 bases. The CDR3 contains 14 residues. The V gene end was trimmed by 4 bases and the J gene end by 6 bases; junction bases not matched to a gene: 9. Germline V gene lookup returns CDR1 MNHEY and CDR2 SMNVEV (reference sequence). CDR3 in amino acids: CASSSGTGRREQYF. For the CDR3, the DNA is TGTGCCAGCAGTTCAGGGACCGGGAGGCGCGAGCAGTACTTC.

CDR3 protein: CASSIAPGEGNQPQHF. CDR3 bases: TGTGCCAGTAGTATAGCACCCGGGGAGGGCAATCAGCCCCAGCATTTT. This chain uses TRBV19 with TRBJ1-5; D is unclear. This CDR3 contains 16 residues. V was shortened by 1 base and J by 2 bases, with 12 bases between the two germline ends. Germline values: CDR1 LNHDA, CDR2 SQIVND (reference sequence).

The J gene is TRBJ1-3, the V gene TRBV12-5, with D possibly being TRBD1 (6 bases). The length of the CDR3 is 14 residues. Germline values: CDR1 LGHNT, CDR2 FRNRAP. V lost 5 bases and J 4 bases, leaving 12 bases between the germline ends. This CDR3 reads CASGPGGGGNTIYF. The CDR3 DNA sequence: TGTGCTAGTGGTCCTGGGGGGGGCGGAAACACCATATATTTT.

The V and J genes are TRBV29-1 and TRBJ2-7; 8 bases match TRBD2. Germline values: CDR1 SQVTM, CDR2 ANQGSEA. The CDR3 is 14 residues long. The trim removed 1 base at V and 3 bases at J, leaving 5 bases unmatched. Here the CDR3 DNA reads TGCAGCGTTGAAGCAAGCGGGAGTTTCTACGAGCAGTACTTC. This translates into CSVEASGSFYEQYF.

The sample holds one count of this clone. CDR3 loop: CASSWDRNTEAFF. The CDR3 nucleotides are TGTGCCAGCAGTTGGGACAGGAACACTGAAGCTTTCTTT. The genes are TRBV6-1 and TRBJ1-1, with 7 bases identical to TRBD1. The CDR3 has 13 residues. Germline CDR1 and CDR2: MNHNS and SASEGT. V was pared by 5 bases and J by 1 base, with 1 base of the junction left unmatched.

The sample holds one count of this clone. V gene TRBV5-1 combines with J gene TRBJ1-1; D is unclear. The germline V and J ends were trimmed by 0 bases and 2 bases, with 5 bases remaining between them. Germline V lookup: CDR1 SGHRS, CDR2 YFSETQ. The length of the CDR3 is 13 residues. The CDR3 DNA follows: TGCGCCAGCAGCTTGGATTCTAACACTGAAGCTTTCTTT. This gives the protein CASSLDSNTEAFF.

The rearrangement uses TRBV5-1 and TRBJ2-7; no clear D. V was clipped by 0 bases and J by 3 bases, with 7 bases between them. Germline-derived CDR1 and CDR2 are SGHRS and YFSETQ. The CDR3 is 13 amino acids. The CDR3 DNA sequence: TGCGCCAGCAGCTTGGTCCCAGTCTACGAGCAGTACTTC. Its protein is CASSLVPVYEQYF.